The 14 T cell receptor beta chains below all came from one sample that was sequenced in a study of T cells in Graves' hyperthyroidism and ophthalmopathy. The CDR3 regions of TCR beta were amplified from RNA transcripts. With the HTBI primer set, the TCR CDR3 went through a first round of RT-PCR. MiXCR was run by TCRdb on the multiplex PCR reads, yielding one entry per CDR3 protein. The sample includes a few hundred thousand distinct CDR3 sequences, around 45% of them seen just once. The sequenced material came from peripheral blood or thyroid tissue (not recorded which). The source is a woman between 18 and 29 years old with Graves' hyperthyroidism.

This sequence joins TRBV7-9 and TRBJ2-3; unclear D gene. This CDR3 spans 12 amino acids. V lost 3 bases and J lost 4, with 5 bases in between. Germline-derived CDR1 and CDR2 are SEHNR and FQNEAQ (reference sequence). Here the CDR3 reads CASSFLADTQYF. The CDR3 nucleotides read TGTGCCAGCAGCTTTCTAGCAGATACGCAGTATTTT.

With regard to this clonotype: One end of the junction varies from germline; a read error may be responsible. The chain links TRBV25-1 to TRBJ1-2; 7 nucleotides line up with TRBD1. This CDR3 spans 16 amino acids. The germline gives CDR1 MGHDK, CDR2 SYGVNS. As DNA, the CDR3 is TGTGCCAGCAGTGGTCCGACAGGGACAGATAACCATGGCTACACCTTC. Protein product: CASSGPTGTDNHGYTF.

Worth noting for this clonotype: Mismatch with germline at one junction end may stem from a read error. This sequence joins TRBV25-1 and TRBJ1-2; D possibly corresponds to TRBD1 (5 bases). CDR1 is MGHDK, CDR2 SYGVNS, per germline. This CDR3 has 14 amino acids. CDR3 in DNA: TGCGCCAGCAGCTCCAGGGAACTTGGCTATGGCTACACCTTC. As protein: CASSSRELGYGYTF.

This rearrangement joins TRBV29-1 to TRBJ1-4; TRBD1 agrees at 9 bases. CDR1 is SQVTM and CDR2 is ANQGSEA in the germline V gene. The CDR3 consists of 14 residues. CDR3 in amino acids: CQQRSSDRGGKLFF. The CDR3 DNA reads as TGCCAGCAGCGTAGCAGTGACAGGGGGGGAAAACTGTTTTTT.

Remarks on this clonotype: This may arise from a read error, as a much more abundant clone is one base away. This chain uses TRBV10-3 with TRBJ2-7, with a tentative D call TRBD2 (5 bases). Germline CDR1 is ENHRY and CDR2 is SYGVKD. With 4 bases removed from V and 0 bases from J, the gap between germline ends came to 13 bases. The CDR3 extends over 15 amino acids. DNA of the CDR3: TGTGCCATCAGTGGCGGAGGAGGAACCTCCTACGAGCAGTACTTC. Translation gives CAISGGGGTSYEQYF.

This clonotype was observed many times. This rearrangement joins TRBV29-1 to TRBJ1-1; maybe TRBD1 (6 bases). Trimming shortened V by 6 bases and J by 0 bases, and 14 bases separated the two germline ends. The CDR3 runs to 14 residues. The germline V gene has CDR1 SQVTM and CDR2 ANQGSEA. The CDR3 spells CSVVMGHLNTEAFF. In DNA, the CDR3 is TGCAGCGTCGTTATGGGACACCTGAACACTGAAGCTTTCTTT.

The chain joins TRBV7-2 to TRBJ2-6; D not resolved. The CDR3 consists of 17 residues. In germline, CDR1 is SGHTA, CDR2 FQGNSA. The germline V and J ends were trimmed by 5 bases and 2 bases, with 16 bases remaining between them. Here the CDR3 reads CASSQDGIRAGANVLTF. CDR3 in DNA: TGTGCCAGCAGCCAAGATGGGATACGGGCTGGGGCCAACGTCCTGACTTTC.

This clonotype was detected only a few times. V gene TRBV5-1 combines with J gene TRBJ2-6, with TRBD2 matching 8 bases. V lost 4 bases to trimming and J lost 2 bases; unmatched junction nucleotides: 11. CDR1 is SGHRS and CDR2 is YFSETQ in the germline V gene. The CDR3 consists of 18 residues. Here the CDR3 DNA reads TGCGCCAGCAGCCCTCGGGGGGGGTCGACCACTGGGGCCAACGTCCTGACTTTC. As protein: CASSPRGGSTTGANVLTF. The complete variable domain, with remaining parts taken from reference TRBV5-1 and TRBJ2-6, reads KAGVTQTPRYLIKTRGQQVTLSCSPISGHRSVSWYQQTPGQGLQFLFEYFSETQRNKGNFPGRFSGRQFSNSRSEMNVSTLELGDSALYLCASSPRGGSTTGANVLTFGAGSRLTVL.

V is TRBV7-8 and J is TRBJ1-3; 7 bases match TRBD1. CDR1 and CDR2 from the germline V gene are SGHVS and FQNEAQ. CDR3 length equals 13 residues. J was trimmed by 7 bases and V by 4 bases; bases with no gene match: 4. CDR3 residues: CASSYETGNTIYF. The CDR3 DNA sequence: TGTGCCAGCAGCTACGAGACAGGGAACACCATATATTTT.

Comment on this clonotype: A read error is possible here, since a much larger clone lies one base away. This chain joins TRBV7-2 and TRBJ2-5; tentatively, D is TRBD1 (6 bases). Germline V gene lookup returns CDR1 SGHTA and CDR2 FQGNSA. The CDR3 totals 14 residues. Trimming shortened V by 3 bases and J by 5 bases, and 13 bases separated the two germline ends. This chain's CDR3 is CASSFGTWSETQYF. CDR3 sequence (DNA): TGTGCCAGCAGCTTCGGGACATGGTCGGAGACCCAGTACTTC.

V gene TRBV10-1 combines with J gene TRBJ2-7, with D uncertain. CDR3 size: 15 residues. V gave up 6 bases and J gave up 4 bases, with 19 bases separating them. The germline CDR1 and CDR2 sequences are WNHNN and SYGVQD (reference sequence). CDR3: CASRKGAEITYEQYF. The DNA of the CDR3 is TGCGCCAGCAGGAAGGGCGCCGAAATTACTTACGAGCAGTACTTC.

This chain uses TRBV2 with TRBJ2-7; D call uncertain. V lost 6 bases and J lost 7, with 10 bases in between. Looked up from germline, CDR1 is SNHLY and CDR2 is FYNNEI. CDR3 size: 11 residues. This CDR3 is CASRQGLEQYF. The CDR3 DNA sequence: TGTGCCAGCAGGCAAGGCTTGGAGCAGTACTTC.

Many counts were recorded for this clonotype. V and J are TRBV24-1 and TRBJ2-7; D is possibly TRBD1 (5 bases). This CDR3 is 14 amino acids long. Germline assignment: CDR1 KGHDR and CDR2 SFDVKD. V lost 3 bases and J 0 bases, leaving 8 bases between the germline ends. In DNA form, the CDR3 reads TGTGCCACCAGTGATCACAGGAGCTCCTACGAGCAGTACTTC. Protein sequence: CATSDHRSSYEQYF.

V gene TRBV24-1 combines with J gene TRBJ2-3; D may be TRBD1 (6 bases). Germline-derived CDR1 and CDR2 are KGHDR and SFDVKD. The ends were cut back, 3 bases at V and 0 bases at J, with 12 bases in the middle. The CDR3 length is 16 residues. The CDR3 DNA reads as TGTGCCACCAGTGATGACAGGACCCATAGCACAGATACGCAGTATTTT. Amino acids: CATSDDRTHSTDTQYF.